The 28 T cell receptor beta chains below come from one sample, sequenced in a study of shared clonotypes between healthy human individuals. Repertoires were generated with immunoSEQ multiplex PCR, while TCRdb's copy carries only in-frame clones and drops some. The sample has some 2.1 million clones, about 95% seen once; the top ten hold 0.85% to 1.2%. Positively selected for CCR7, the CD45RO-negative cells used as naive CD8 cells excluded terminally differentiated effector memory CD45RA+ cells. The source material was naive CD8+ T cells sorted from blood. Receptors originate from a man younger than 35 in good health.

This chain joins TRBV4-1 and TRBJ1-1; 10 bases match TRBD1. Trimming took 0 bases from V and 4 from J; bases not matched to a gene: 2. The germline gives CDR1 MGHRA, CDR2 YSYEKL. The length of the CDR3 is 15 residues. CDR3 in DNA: TGCGCCAGCAGCCAAGATCGGACAGGGGGCACTGAAGCTTTCTTT. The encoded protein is CASSQDRTGGTEAFF.

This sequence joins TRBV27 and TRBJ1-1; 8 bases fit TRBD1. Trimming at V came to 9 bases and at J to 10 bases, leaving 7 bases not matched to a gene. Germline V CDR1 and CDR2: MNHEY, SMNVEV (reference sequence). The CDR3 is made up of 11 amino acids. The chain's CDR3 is CASGQGGVAFF. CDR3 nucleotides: TGTGCCAGTGGACAGGGAGGGGTAGCTTTCTTT.

The CDR3 sequence: CASSLGVIEPQHF. The CDR3 DNA follows: TGTGCCAGCAGTTTAGGGGTGATTGAGCCCCAGCATTTT. The chain recombines TRBV27 with TRBJ1-5, with D unresolved. Germline-derived CDR1 and CDR2 are MNHEY and SMNVEV (reference sequence). The CDR3 sequence is 13 residues long. Trimming took 2 bases from V and 8 from J, leaving 10 bases between them.

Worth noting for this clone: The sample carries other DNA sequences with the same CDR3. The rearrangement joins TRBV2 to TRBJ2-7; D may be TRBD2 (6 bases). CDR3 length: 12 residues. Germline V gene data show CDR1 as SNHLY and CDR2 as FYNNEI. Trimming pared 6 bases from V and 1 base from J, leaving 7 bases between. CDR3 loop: CASRDYSYEQYF. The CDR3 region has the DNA TGTGCCAGCAGGGACTATTCCTACGAGCAGTACTTC.

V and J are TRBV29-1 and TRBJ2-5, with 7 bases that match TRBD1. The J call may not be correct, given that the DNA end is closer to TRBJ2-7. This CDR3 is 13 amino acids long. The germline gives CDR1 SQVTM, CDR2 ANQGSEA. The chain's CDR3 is CSVGQGIGYEQYF. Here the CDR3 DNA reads TGCAGCGTTGGACAGGGAATCGGCTACGAGCAGTACTTC.

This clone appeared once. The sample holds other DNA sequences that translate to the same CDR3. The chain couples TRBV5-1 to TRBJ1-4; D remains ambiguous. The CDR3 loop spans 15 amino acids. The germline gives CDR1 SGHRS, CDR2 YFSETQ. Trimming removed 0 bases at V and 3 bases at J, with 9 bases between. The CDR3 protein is CASSLEGGPNEKLFF. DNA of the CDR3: TGCGCCAGCAGCTTGGAGGGAGGGCCTAATGAAAAACTGTTTTTT.

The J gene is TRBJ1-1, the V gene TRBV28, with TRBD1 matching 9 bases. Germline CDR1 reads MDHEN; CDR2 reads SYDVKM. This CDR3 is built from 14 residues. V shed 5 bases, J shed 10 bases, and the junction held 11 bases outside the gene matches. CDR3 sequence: CASSAPGQGDRAFF. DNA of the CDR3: TGTGCCAGCAGTGCCCCGGGACAGGGCGATCGAGCTTTCTTT.

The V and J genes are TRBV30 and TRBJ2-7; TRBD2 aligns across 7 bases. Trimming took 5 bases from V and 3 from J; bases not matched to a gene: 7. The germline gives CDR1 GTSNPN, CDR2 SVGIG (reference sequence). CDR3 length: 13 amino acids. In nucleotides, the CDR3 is TGTGCCTGGGGGACTACGGCGGGCTACGAGCAGTACTTC. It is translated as CAWGTTAGYEQYF. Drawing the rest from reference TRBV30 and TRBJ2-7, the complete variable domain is SQTIHQWPATLVQPVGSPLSLECTVEGTSNPNLYWYRQAAGRGLQLLFYSVGIGQISSEVPQNLSASRPQDRQFILSSKKLLLSDSGFYLCAWGTTAGYEQYFGPGTRLTVT.

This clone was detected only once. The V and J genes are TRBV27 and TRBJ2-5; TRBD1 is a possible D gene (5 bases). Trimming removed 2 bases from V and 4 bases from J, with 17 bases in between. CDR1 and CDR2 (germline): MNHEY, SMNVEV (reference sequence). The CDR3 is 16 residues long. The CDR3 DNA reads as TGTGCCAGCAGTTTAACGTCCCAGGGTTCGCCAGAGACCCAGTACTTC. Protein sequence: CASSLTSQGSPETQYF.

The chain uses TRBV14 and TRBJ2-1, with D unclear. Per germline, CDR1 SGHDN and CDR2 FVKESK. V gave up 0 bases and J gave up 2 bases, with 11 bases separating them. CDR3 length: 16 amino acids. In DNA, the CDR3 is TGTGCCAGCAGCCAAGAAGACCTTCCCCCCTACAATGAGCAGTTCTTC. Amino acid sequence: CASSQEDLPPYNEQFF.

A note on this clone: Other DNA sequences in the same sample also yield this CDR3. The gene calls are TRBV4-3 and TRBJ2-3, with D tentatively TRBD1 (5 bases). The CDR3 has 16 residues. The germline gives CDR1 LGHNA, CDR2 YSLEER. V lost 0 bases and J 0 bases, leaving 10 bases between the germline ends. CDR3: CASSQEAGPSTDTQYF. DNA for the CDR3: TGCGCCAGCAGCCAAGAAGCAGGGCCTAGCACAGATACGCAGTATTTT.

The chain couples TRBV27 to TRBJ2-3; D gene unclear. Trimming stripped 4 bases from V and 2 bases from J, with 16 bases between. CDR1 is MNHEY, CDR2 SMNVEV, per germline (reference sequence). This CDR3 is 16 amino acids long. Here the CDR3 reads CASSSQYVQITDTQYF. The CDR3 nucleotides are TGTGCCAGCAGTTCCCAATATGTACAGATCACAGATACGCAGTATTTT.

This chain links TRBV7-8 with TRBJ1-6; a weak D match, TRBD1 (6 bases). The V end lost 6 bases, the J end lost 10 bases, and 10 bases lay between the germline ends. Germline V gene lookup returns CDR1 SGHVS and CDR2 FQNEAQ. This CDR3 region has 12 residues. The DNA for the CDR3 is TGTGCCAGCAGTGAGGGGGGGTCACCCCTCCACTTT. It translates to CASSEGGSPLHF.

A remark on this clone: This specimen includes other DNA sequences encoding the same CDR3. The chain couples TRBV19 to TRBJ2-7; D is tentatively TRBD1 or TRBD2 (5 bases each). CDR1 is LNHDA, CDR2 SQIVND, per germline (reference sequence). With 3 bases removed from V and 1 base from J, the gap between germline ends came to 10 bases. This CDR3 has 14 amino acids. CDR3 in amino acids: CASSISGASYEQYF. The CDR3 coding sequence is TGTGCCAGTAGTATTTCCGGGGCTTCCTACGAGCAGTACTTC.

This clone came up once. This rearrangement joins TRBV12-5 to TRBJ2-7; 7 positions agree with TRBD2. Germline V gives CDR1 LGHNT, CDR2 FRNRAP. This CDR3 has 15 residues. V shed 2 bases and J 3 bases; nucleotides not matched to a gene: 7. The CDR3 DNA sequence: TGTGCTAGTGGTTTGCCCCACAGCGGGGACTACGAGCAGTACTTC. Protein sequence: CASGLPHSGDYEQYF.

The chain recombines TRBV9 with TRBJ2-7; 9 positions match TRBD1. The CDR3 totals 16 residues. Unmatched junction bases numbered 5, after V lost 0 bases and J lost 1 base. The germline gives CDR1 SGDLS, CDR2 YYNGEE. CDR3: CASSVEGTGISYEQYF. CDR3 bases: TGTGCCAGCAGCGTAGAGGGGACAGGGATTTCCTACGAGCAGTACTTC.

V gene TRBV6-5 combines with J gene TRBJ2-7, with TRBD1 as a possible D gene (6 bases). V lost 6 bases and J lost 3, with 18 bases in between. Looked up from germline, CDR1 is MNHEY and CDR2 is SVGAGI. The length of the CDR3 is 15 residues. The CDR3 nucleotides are TGTGCCAGCAGCACACCGGGACAAGGGTACTACGAGCAGTACTTC. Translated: CASSTPGQGYYEQYF.

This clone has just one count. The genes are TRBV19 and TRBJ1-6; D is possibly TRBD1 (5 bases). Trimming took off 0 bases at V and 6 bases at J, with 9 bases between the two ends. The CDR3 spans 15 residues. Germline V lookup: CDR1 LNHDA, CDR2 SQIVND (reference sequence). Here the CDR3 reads CASSIDPGINSPLHF. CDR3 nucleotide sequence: TGTGCCAGTAGTATAGATCCAGGGATTAATTCACCCCTCCACTTT.

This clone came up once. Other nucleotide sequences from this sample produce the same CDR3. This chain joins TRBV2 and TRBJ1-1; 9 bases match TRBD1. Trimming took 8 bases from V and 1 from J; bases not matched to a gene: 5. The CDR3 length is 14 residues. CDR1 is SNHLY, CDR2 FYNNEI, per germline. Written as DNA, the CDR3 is TGTGCCAGCCGACCGGGACAGGGGAACACTGAAGCTTTCTTT. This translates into CASRPGQGNTEAFF.

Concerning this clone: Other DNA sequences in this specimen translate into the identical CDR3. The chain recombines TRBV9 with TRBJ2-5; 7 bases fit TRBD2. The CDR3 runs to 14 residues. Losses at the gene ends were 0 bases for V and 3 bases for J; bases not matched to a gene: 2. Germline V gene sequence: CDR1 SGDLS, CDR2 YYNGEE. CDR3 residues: CASSVGTSEETQYF. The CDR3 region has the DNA TGTGCCAGCAGCGTAGGAACTAGCGAAGAGACCCAGTACTTC.

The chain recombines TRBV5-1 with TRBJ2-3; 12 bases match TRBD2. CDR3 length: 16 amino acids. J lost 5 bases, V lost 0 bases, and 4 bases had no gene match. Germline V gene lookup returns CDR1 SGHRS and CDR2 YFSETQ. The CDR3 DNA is TGCGCCAGCAGCTTGGACCCTAGCGGGGGGGTAGATACGCAGTATTTT. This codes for CASSLDPSGGVDTQYF.

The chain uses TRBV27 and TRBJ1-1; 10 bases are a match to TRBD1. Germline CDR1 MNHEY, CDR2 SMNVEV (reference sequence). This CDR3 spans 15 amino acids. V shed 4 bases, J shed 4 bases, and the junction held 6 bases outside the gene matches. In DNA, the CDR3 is TGTGCCAGCAGTTCCCCCGGGACAGGGGCCACTGAAGCTTTCTTT. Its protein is CASSSPGTGATEAFF.

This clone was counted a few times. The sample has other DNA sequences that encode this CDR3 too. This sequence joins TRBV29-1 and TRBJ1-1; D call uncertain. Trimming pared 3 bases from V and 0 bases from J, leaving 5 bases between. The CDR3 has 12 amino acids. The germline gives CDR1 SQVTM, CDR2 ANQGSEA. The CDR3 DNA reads TGCAGCGTTGACAAGATGAACACTGAAGCTTTCTTT. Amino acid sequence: CSVDKMNTEAFF. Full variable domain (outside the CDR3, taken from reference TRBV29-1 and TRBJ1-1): SAVISQKPSRDICQRGTSLTIQCQVDSQVTMMFWYRQQPGQSLTLIATANQGSEATYESGFVIDKFPISRPNLTFSTLTVSNMSPEDSSIYLCSVDKMNTEAFFGQGTRLTVV.

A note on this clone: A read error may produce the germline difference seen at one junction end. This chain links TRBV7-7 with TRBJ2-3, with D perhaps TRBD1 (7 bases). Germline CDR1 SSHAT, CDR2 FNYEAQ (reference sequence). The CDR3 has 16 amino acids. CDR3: CASSPTTSGGTDTQYF. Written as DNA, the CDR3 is TGTGCTAGCAGCCCCACGACCTCAGGGGGGACAGATACGCAGTATTTT.

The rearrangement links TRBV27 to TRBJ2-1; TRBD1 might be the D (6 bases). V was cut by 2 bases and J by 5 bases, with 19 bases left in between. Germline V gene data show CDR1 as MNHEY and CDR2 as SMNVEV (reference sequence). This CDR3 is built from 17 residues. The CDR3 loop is CASSLDRTGLINNEQFF. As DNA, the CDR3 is TGTGCCAGCAGTTTAGACAGGACTGGTCTAATTAACAATGAGCAGTTCTTC.

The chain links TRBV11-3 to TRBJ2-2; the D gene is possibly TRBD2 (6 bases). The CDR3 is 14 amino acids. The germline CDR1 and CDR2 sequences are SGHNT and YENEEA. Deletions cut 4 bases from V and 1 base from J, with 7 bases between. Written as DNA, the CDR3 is TGTGCCAGCAGCTCGGGACTGAACACCGGGGAGCTGTTTTTT. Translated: CASSSGLNTGELFF. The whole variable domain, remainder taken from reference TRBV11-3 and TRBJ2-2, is EAGVVQSPRYKIIEKKQPVAFWCNPISGHNTLYWYLQNLGQGPELLIRYENEEAVDDSQLPKDRFSAERLKGVDSTLKIQPAELGDSAVYLCASSSGLNTGELFFGEGSRLTVL.

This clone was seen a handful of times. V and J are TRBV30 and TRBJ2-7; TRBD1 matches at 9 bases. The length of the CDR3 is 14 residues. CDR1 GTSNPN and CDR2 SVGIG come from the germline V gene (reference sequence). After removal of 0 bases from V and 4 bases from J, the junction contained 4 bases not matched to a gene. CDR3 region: CAWSVKGQGYEQYF. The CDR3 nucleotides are TGTGCCTGGAGTGTAAAGGGACAGGGATACGAGCAGTACTTC.

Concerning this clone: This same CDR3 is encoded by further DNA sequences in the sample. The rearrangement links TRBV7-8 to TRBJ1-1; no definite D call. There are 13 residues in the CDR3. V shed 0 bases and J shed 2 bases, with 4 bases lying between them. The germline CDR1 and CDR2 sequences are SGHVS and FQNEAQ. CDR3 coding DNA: TGTGCCAGCAGCTTAGCCCTAAACACTGAAGCTTTCTTT. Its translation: CASSLALNTEAFF.